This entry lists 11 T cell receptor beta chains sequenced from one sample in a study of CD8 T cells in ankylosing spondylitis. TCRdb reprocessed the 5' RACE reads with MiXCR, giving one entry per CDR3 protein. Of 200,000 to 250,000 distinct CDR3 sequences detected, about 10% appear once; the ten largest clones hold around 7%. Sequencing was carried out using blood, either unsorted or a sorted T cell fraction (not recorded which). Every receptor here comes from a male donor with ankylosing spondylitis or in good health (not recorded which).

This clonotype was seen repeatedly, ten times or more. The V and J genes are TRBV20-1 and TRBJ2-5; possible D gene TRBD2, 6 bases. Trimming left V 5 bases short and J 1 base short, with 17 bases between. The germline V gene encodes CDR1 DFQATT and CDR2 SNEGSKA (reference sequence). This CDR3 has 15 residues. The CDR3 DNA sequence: TGCAGTGCTCACCCGGGACTTGGCATCCAAGAGACCCAGTACTTC. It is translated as CSAHPGLGIQETQYF.

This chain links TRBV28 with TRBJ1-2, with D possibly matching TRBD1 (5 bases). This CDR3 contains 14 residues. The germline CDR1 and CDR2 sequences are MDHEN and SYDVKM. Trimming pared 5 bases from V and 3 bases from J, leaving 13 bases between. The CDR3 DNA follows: TGTGCCAGCAGTACAGGTTTGGGGTACTATGGCTACACCTTC. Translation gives CASSTGLGYYGYTF.

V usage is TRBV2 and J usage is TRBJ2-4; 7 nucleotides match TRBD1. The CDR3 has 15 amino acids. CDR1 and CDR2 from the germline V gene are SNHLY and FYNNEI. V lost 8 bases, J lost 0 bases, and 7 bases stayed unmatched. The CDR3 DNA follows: TGTGCCAGCGGCCTGGGACAGCTAGCCAAAAACATTCAGTACTTC. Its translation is CASGLGQLAKNIQYF.

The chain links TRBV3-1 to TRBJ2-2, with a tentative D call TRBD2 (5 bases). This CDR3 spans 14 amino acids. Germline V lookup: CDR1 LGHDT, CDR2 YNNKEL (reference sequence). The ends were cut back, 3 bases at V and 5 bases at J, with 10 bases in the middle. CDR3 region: CASSQMGGTGELFF. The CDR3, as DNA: TGTGCCAGCAGCCAGATGGGCGGGACCGGGGAGCTGTTTTTT. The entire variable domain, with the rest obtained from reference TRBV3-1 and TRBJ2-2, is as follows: DTAVSQTPKYLVTQMGNDKSIKCEQNLGHDTMYWYKQDSKKFLKIMFSYNNKELIINETVPNRFSPKSPDKAHLNLHINSLELGDSAVYFCASSQMGGTGELFFGEGSRLTVL.

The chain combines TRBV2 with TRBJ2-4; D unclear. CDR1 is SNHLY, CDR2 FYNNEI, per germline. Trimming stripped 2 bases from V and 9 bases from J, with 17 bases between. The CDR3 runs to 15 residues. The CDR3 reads CASSESLGTRGIQYF. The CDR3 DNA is TGTGCCAGCAGTGAATCTCTGGGAACGAGAGGCATTCAGTACTTC.

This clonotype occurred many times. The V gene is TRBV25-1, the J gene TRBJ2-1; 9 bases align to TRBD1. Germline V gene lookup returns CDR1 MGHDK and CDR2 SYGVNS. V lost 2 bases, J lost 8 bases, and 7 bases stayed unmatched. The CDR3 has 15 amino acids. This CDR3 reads CASSEDWDREDEQFF. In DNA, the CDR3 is TGTGCCAGCAGTGAAGACTGGGACAGGGAAGATGAGCAGTTCTTC.

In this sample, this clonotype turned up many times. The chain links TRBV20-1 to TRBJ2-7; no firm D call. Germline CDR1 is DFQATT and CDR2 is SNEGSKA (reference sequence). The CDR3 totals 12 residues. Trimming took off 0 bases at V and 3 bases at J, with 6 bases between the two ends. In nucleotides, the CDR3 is TGCAGTGCTAGAGATATAGTCTACGAGCAGTACTTC. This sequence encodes CSARDIVYEQYF.

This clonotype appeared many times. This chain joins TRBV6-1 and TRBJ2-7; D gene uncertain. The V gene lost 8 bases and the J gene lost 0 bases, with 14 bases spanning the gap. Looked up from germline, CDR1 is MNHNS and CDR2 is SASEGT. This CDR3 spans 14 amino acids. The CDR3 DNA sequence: TGTGCCAGCGGACGGGCCACCCGCTCCTACGAGCAGTACTTC. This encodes CASGRATRSYEQYF.

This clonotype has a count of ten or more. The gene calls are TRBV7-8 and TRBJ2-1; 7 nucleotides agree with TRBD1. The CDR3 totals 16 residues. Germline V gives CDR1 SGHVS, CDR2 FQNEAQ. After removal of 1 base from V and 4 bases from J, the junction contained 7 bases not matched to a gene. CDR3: CASSLEVGQLYNEQFF. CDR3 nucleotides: TGTGCCAGCAGCTTAGAAGTGGGACAGCTTTACAATGAGCAGTTCTTC.

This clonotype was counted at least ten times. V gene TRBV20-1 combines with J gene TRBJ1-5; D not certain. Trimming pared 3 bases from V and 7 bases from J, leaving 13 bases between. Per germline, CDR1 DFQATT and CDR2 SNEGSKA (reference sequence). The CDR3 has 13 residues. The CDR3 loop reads CSARNGVGQPQHF. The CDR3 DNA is TGCAGTGCTAGGAATGGGGTTGGACAGCCCCAGCATTTT.

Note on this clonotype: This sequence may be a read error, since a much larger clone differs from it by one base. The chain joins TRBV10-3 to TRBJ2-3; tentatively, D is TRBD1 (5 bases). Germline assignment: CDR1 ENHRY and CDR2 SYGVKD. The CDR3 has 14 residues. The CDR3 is CAIKRGRGTDTQCF. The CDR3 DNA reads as TGTGCCATCAAAAGGGGTCGAGGAACAGATACGCAGTGTTTT.